These T cell receptor beta chains were read from a single sample in a study of T cells in Graves' hyperthyroidism and ophthalmopathy. TCRdb used MiXCR to reprocess the multiplex PCR reads, holding one entry per CDR3 protein. Of some 350,000 distinct CDR3 sequences listed, 15% to 17% are singletons. Sequencing was performed on blood. These receptor sequences come from a woman younger than 35 with Graves' hyperthyroidism that later progressed to Graves' ophthalmopathy. Both conserved end residues are part of each CDR3. A D gene is named only where the DNA matches it firmly. Size is omitted from some rows. Given values are once, few, many or a class for expanded clones.

j_call clone_size d_call v_call cdr3_aa
TRBJ1-2 many NA TRBV6-5 CASSYAMDLNYGYTF
TRBJ2-2 NA NA TRBV4-2 CASSQEMNTGELFF
TRBJ2-3 NA TRBD2 TRBV6-5 CASSYTSGAGDTQYF
TRBJ2-7 NA TRBD1 TRBV14 CASSQEGDRETDEQYF
TRBJ2-1 NA NA TRBV4-1 CASSQEGSPLGAGEQFF
TRBJ2-2 many NA TRBV7-9 CASSFSPNTGELFF
TRBJ2-1 NA NA TRBV7-6 CASSYFRPGLQNGEQFF
TRBJ2-1 many TRBD1 TRBV9 CASSAGTGYNEQFF
TRBJ2-1 NA TRBD2 TRBV20-1 CSRGLAGEGNEQFF
TRBJ2-2 many NA TRBV20-1 CSASTGAGELFF
TRBJ2-7 many NA TRBV6-1 CASSERRPYEQYF
TRBJ2-7 NA NA TRBV14 CASSQDLGPYEQYF
TRBJ2-7 many NA TRBV27 CASSLGIGPSSYEQYF
TRBJ2-7 many NA TRBV7-9 CASTNMAGELVYEQYF
TRBJ2-1 NA TRBD1 TRBV29-1 CSVEQGETYNEQFF
TRBJ2-5 many NA TRBV18 CASSPQLQYQKTQYF
TRBJ2-7 many NA TRBV10-3 CAISDSRDYSYEQYF
TRBJ1-2 NA NA TRBV30 CAWSVDVYGYTF
TRBJ2-7 NA NA TRBV15 CATSRDRTTYEQYF
TRBJ2-3 NA TRBD1 TRBV6-1 CASSSGQVTDTQYF
TRBJ1-2 many TRBD1 TRBV2 CASSPDRVGYTF
TRBJ2-7 many NA TRBV5-1 CASSLDRLSYEQYF
TRBJ1-1 NA NA TRBV4-1 CASSQENWAFTEAFF
TRBJ2-2 NA TRBD2 TRBV9 CASSGSGNANTGELFF
TRBJ2-7 NA NA TRBV6-1 CASSERLARAYEQYF
TRBJ2-1 few NA TRBV15 CATSYPAITASSYNEQFF
TRBJ1-1 many NA TRBV12-3/TRBV12-4 CASSFQPNTEAFF
TRBJ1-4 NA NA TRBV6-4 CASSLDCATNEKLFF
TRBJ2-7 few TRBD2 TRBV28 CASSRSGTSPSYEQYF
TRBJ2-1 many TRBD1 TRBV27 CASSLDRGDEQFF
TRBJ2-5 many NA TRBV7-9 CASSHTSGKRETQYF
TRBJ2-5 many NA TRBV7-3 CASSLEPLEETQYF
TRBJ1-4 few NA TRBV4-1 CASSQTATNEKLFF
TRBJ2-1 many NA TRBV27 CASSYGSGNEQFF